This TCR beta chain is drawn from a study of early T cells in non-severe SARS-CoV-2 infection. The overall study: With bulk RNA from unsorted whole blood as input, sequencing yielded unpaired chains.

Unique molecular identifiers tagged individual cDNA molecules. TCRdb called the 5' RACE reads again in MiXCR, with one record for every CDR3 protein. The sample has around 58,000 distinct CDR3 sequences; roughly 7.1% are singletons. Whole-study findings and limits: Matches to VDJdb favored anti-spike CD8 responses and missed private and CD4 specificities.

CDR3 length equals 17 residues. Per the germline V gene, CDR1 is SGHKS and CDR2 is YYEKEE (reference sequence). Trimming took 4 bases from V and 6 from J; bases not matched to a gene: 18. Turning to this clonotype: What it recognizes is unknown.

The material sequenced was whole blood, taken at baseline. The V call is TRBV5-5, the J call TRBJ2-7, with 8 bases matching TRBD1. This TCR derives from an adult who was a healthcare worker with PCR-confirmed SARS-CoV-2 infection or an uninfected control (not recorded which). The CDR3 spells CASSPGLGQGILGEQYF. The CDR3 DNA reads as TGTGCCAGCAGCCCAGGCCTCGGACAGGGAATATTAGGCGAGCAGTACTTC.